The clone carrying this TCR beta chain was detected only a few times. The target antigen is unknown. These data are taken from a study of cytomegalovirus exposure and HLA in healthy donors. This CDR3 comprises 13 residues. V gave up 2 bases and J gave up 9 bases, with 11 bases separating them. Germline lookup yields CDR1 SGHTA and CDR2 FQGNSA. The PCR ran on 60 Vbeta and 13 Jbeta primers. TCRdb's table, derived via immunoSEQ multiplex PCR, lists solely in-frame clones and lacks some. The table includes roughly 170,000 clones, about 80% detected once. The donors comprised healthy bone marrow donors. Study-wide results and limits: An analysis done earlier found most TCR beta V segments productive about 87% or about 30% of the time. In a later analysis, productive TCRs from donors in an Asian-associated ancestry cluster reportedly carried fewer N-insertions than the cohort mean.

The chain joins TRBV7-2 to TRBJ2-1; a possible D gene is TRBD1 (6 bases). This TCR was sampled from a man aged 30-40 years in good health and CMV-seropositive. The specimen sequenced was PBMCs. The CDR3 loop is CASSLPGVGEQFF. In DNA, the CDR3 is TGTGCCAGCAGCTTACCAGGGGTAGGTGAGCAGTTCTTC.